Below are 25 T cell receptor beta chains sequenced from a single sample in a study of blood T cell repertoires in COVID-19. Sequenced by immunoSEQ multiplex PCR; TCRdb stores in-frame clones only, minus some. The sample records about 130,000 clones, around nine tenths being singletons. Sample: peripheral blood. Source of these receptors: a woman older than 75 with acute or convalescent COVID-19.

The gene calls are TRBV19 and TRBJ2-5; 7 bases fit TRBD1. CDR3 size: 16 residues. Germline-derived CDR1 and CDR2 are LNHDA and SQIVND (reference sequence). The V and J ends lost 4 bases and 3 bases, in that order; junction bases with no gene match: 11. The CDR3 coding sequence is TGTGCCAGTAGTACTCCCAGGACAGGAGCCAAAGAGACCCAGTACTTC. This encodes CASSTPRTGAKETQYF.

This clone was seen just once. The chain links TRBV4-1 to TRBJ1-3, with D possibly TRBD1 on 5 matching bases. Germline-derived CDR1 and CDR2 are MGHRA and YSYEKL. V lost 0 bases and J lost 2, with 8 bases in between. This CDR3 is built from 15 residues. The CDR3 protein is CASSQDTGAGNTIYF. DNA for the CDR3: TGCGCCAGCAGCCAAGATACAGGAGCTGGAAACACCATATATTTT.

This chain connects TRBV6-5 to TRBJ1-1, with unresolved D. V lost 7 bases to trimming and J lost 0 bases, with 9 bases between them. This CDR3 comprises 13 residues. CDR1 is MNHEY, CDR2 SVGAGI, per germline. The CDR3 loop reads CASNTAVNTEAFF. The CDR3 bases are TGTGCCAGCAATACTGCGGTGAACACTGAAGCTTTCTTT.

The CDR3 loop is CASSFDTPPAADTQYF. The DNA of the CDR3 is TGTGCCAGCAGCTTCGACACTCCACCCGCAGCAGATACGCAGTATTTT. The chain is built from TRBV11-2 and TRBJ2-3, with unresolved D. CDR1 and CDR2 (germline): SGHAT, FQNNGV. V lost 3 bases and J lost 4, with 17 bases in between. The CDR3 is 16 residues long.

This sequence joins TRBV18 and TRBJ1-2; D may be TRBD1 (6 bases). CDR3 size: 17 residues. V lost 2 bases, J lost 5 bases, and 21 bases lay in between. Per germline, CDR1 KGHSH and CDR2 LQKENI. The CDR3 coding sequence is TGTGCCAGCTCACCATCGGTACAGCCAGGGGCTTCTTATGGCTACACCTTC. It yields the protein CASSPSVQPGASYGYTF.

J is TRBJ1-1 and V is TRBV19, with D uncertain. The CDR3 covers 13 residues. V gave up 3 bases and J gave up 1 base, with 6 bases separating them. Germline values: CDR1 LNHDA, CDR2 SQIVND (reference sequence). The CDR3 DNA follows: TGTGCCAGTAGTATCTTCCGGAACACTGAAGCTTTCTTT. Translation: CASSIFRNTEAFF.

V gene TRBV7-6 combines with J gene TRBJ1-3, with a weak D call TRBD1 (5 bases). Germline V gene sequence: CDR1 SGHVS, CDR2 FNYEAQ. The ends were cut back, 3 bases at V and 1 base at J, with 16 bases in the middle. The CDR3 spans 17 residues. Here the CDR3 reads CASSFSPGRVSGNTIYF. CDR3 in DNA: TGTGCCAGCAGCTTTTCCCCAGGGCGCGTTTCTGGAAACACCATATATTTT.

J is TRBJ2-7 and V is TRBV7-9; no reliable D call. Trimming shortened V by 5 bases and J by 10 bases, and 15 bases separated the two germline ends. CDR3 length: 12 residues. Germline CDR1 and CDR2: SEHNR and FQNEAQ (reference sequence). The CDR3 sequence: CASSINTDQQYF. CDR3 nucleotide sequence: TGTGCCAGCAGCATCAATACAGACCAACAGTACTTC.

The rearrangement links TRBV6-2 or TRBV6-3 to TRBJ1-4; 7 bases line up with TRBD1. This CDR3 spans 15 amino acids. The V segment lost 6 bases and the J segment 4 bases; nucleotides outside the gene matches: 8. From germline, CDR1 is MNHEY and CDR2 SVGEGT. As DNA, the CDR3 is TGTGCCAGCAGCAGTGGACAGGAGCTTAATGAAAAACTGTTTTTT. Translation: CASSSGQELNEKLFF.

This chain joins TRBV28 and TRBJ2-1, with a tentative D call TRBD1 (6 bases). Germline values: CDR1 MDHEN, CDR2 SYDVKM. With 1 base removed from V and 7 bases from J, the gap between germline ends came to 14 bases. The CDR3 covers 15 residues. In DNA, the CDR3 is TGTGCCAGCAGTTTATTACAGGGCGTGAAGAATGAGCAGTTCTTC. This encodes CASSLLQGVKNEQFF.

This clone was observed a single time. CDR3 DNA sequence: TGTGCCAGCAGTTTAAGGACTAGCGGGAGAGGAACCTACGAGCAGTACTTC. Encoded protein: CASSLRTSGRGTYEQYF. The chain recombines TRBV27 with TRBJ2-7; TRBD2 matches 13 bases. CDR1 and CDR2 (germline): MNHEY, SMNVEV (reference sequence). V gave up 2 bases and J gave up 2 bases; unmatched junction bases: 6. The CDR3 sequence is 17 residues long.

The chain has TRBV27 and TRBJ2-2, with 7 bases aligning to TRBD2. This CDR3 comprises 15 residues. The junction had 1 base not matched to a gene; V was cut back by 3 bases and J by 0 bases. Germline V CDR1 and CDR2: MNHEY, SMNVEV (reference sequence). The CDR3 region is CASSLTSPNTGELFF. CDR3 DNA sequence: TGTGCCAGCAGTTTGACTAGCCCGAACACCGGGGAGCTGTTTTTT.

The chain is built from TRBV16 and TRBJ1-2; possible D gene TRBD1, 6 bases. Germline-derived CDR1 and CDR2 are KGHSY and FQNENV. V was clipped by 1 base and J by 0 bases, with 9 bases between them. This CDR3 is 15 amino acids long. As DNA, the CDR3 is TGTGCCAGCAGCCAATTACAGGGCGCTAACTATGGCTACACCTTC. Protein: CASSQLQGANYGYTF.

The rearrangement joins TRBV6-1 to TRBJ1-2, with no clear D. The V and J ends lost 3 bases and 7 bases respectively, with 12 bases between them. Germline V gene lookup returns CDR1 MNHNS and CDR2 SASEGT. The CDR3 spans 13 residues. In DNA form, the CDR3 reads TGTGCCAGCAGTGAGACGGGGATTGGTGGCTACACCTTC. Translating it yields CASSETGIGGYTF.

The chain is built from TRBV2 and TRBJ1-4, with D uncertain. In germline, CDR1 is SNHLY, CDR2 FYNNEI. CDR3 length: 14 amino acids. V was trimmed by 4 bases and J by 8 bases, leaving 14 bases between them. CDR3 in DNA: TGTGCCAGCAGTGTAGGCTCACCGAGGGAAAAACTGTTTTTT. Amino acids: CASSVGSPREKLFF. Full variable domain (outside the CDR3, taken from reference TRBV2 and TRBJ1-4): EPEVTQTPSHQVTQMGQEVILRCVPISNHLYFYWYRQILGQKVEFLVSFYNNEISEKSEIFDDQFSVERPDGSNFTLKIRSTKLEDSAMYFCASSVGSPREKLFFGSGTQLSVL.

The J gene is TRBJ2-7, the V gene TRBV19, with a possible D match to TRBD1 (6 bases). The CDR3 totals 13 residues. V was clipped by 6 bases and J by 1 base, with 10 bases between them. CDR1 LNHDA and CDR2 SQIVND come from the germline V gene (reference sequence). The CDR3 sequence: CASSPDRSYEQYF. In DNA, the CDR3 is TGTGCCAGTAGCCCAGACAGGTCCTACGAGCAGTACTTC.

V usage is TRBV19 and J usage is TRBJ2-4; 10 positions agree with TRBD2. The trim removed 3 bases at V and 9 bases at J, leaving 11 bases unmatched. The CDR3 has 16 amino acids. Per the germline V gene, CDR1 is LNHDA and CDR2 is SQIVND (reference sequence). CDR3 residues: CASSILRAGGPGIQYF. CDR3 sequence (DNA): TGTGCCAGTAGTATTCTGAGAGCGGGAGGGCCTGGCATTCAGTACTTC.

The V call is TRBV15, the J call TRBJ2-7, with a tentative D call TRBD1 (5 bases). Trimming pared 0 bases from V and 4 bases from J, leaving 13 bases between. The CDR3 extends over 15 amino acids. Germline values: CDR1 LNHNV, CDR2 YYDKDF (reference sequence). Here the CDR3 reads CATSRDFKTAYEQYF. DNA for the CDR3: TGTGCCACCAGCAGAGATTTCAAGACAGCTTACGAGCAGTACTTC.

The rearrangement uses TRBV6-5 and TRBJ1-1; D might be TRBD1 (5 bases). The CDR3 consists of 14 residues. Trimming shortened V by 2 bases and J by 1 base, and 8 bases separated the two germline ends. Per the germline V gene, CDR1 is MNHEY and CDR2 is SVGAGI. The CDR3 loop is CASSYRDWNTEAFF. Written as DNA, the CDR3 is TGTGCCAGCAGTTACCGGGACTGGAACACTGAAGCTTTCTTT.

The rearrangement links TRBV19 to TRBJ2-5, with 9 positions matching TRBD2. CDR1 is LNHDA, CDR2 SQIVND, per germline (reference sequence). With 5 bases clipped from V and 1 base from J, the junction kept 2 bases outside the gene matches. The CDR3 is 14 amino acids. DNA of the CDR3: TGTGCCAGTAGTCCGACTAGCGGCCAAGAGACCCAGTACTTC. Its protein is CASSPTSGQETQYF.

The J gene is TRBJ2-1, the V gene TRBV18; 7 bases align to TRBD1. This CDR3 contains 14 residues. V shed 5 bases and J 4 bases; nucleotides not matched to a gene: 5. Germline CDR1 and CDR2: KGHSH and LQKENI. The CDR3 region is CASSELQGYNEQFF. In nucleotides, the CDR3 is TGTGCCAGCTCAGAACTACAGGGGTACAATGAGCAGTTCTTC.

The CDR3 here is CASSPSGQGNSPLHF. The CDR3 region has the DNA TGTGCCAGTAGTCCCTCGGGACAGGGGAATTCACCCCTCCACTTT. V is TRBV19 and J is TRBJ1-6; 10 bases map to TRBD1. CDR1 is LNHDA, CDR2 SQIVND, per germline (reference sequence). The junction had 5 bases not matched to a gene; V was cut back by 5 bases and J by 7 bases. This CDR3 is 15 amino acids long.

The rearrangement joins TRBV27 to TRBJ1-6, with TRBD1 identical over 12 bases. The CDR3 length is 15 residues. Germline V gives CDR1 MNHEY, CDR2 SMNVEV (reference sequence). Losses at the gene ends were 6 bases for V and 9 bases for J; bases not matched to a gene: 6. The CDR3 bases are TGTGCCAGCAGGGGACAGGGGGCCTTTGGTTCACCCCTCCACTTT. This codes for CASRGQGAFGSPLHF.

The CDR3 loop reads CASSPRASGETQYF. The CDR3 DNA reads as TGTGCCAGTAGTCCCCGGGCCTCAGGGGAGACCCAGTACTTC. The gene calls are TRBV19 and TRBJ2-5; maybe TRBD1 (5 bases). Germline V gene lookup returns CDR1 LNHDA and CDR2 SQIVND (reference sequence). Trimming shortened V by 5 bases and J by 5 bases, and 15 bases separated the two germline ends. This CDR3 has 14 amino acids.

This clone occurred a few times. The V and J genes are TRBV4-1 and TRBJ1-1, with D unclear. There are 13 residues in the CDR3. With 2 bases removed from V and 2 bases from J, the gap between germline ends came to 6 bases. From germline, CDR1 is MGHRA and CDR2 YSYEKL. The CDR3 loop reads CASSQSLNTEAFF. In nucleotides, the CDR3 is TGCGCCAGCAGCCAATCCCTAAACACTGAAGCTTTCTTT.